These 26 T cell receptor beta chains were sequenced from one sample in a study of vaccination and CD4 T cells after COVID-19. Cultured CD4+ T-cell DNA underwent Oncomine TCR Beta short-read sequencing. TCRdb reprocessed the PCR reads via MiXCR and lists one record per CDR3 protein. The table includes approximately 21,000 distinct CDR3 sequences, under 70% detected once. Stated treatment: roughly 11-day PBMC culture with coronavirus spike peptide pools or control peptides (ViraFEST assay). Antigens of these TCRs are unknown. The sample consisted of CD4+ T cells from blood, cultured in vitro. Source of these receptors: a human donor who had recovered from COVID-19.

V is TRBV20-1 and J is TRBJ1-2; TRBD1 aligns across 8 bases. Germline V lookup: CDR1 DFQATT, CDR2 SNEGSKA (reference sequence). CDR3 length equals 13 residues. V was pared by 4 bases and J by 8 bases, with 9 bases of the junction left unmatched. CDR3 DNA: TGCAGTGCTAAGCGCAGGGGGCTAGGCGGCTACACCTTC. Translating gives CSAKRRGLGGYTF.

The gene calls are TRBV5-1 and TRBJ1-1, with 7 bases matching TRBD1. The V gene end was trimmed by 4 bases and the J gene end by 0 bases; junction bases not matched to a gene: 3. Per the germline V gene, CDR1 is SGHRS and CDR2 is YFSETQ. The CDR3 is made up of 14 amino acids. The CDR3 loop is CASSVGTVNTEAFF. Written as DNA, the CDR3 is TGCGCCAGCAGCGTCGGGACAGTGAACACTGAAGCTTTCTTT.

This chain connects TRBV5-1 to TRBJ2-5; 7 nucleotides line up with TRBD2. This CDR3 region has 16 residues. From germline, CDR1 is SGHRS and CDR2 YFSETQ. The V and J ends lost 2 bases and 2 bases, in that order; junction bases with no gene match: 9. The CDR3: CASSLGAGVGQETQYF. The CDR3 nucleotides are TGCGCCAGCAGCTTAGGGGCGGGAGTAGGACAAGAGACCCAGTACTTC.

For the CDR3, the DNA is TGTGCCAGCAGCCCCTCTACCGGGACAGGGAGGTATGAGCAGTTCTTC. Its translation is CASSPSTGTGRYEQFF. The chain couples TRBV7-6 to TRBJ2-1; 9 nucleotides line up with TRBD1. The CDR3 length is 16 residues. Germline-derived CDR1 and CDR2 are SGHVS and FNYEAQ. The J segment lost 8 bases and the V segment lost 5 bases, leaving 13 bases of the junction unmatched.

The chain is built from TRBV12-3 or TRBV12-4 and TRBJ1-2, with D unresolved. The V end lost 1 base, the J end lost 4 bases, and 16 bases lay between the germline ends. The CDR3 is 16 amino acids. CDR3: CASSLGNSSVAYGYTF. Here the CDR3 DNA reads TGTGCCAGCAGTTTAGGGAACAGTTCTGTGGCCTATGGCTACACCTTC.

The chain carries TRBV7-9 and TRBJ2-4; 9 bases line up with TRBD1. With V trimmed by 5 bases and J by 9 bases, 17 bases remained unmatched. This CDR3 has 17 amino acids. The germline V gene has CDR1 SEHNR and CDR2 FQNEAQ (reference sequence). CDR3 in amino acids: CASSPIETLTGGVIQYF. Written as DNA, the CDR3 is TGTGCCAGCAGCCCTATCGAGACCCTGACAGGGGGAGTCATTCAGTACTTC.

The chain links TRBV10-3 to TRBJ2-3; D remains ambiguous. The V and J ends lost 6 bases and 1 base respectively, with 2 bases between them. The CDR3 runs 11 residues. Germline V gives CDR1 ENHRY, CDR2 SYGVKD. The CDR3 spells CAISRTDTQYF. Here the CDR3 DNA reads TGTGCCATCAGCCGCACAGATACGCAGTATTTT.

The chain joins TRBV7-9 to TRBJ1-2; D is ambiguous. The germline gives CDR1 SEHNR, CDR2 FQNEAQ (reference sequence). CDR3 length: 13 residues. V was shortened by 10 bases and J by 0 bases, with 12 bases between the two germline ends. DNA for the CDR3: TGTGCCACCTTCCCCTCAGCTAACTATGGCTACACCTTC. Amino acid sequence: CATFPSANYGYTF.

This clonotype was observed a few times. The chain joins TRBV2 to TRBJ2-5; no clear D. The CDR3 is made up of 14 amino acids. V was clipped by 2 bases and J by 2 bases, with 9 bases between them. Germline CDR1 is SNHLY and CDR2 is FYNNEI. This chain's CDR3 is CASSERPPQETQYF. In DNA, the CDR3 is TGTGCCAGCAGTGAAAGGCCGCCACAAGAGACCCAGTACTTC. The variable domain in full, completed from reference TRBV2 and TRBJ2-5, reads EPEVTQTPSHQVTQMGQEVILRCVPISNHLYFYWYRQILGQKVEFLVSFYNNEISEKSEIFDDQFSVERPDGSNFTLKIRSTKLEDSAMYFCASSERPPQETQYFGPGTRLLVL.

The CDR3 DNA reads as TGTGCCAGCAGCGTAGGAGGGGGCTCAGAGACCCAGTACTTC. Translated: CASSVGGGSETQYF. This chain connects TRBV9 to TRBJ2-5; TRBD1 matches at 7 bases. This CDR3 is built from 14 residues. J lost 4 bases, V lost 0 bases, and 3 bases had no gene match. From germline, CDR1 is SGDLS and CDR2 YYNGEE.

On this clonotype itself: The junction differs from germline at one of its ends, possibly a read error. V and J are TRBV6-1 and TRBJ1-2, with 8 bases that match TRBD1. Germline CDR1 is MNHNS and CDR2 is SASEGT. The CDR3 runs 14 residues. The CDR3 sequence is CGSRQTGESYGYTF. Written as DNA, the CDR3 is TGTGGCAGCAGACAGACAGGGGAGAGCTATGGCTACACCTTC.

The chain carries TRBV27 and TRBJ1-6, with D unclear. In germline, CDR1 is MNHEY, CDR2 SMNVEV (reference sequence). The germline V and J ends were trimmed by 3 bases and 7 bases, with 10 bases remaining between them. This CDR3 comprises 14 residues. CDR3 nucleotide sequence: TGTGCCAGCAGTTTCGCGGGGATCAATTCACCCCTCCACTTT. Translating gives CASSFAGINSPLHF.

On this clonotype: The junction and the germline gene differ at one end; a read error may be behind it. This chain uses TRBV6-1 with TRBJ2-1, with D maybe TRBD2 (6 bases). CDR3 size: 12 residues. Germline values: CDR1 MNHNS, CDR2 SASEGT. The CDR3 reads CAISGGTDEQFF. The CDR3 DNA is TGTGCCATCAGTGGGGGGACTGATGAGCAGTTCTTC.

The rearrangement joins TRBV20-1 to TRBJ2-5, with TRBD2 identical over 8 bases. V dropped 0 bases and J dropped 4; count of bases not matched to a gene: 16. This CDR3 comprises 18 residues. CDR1 is DFQATT, CDR2 SNEGSKA, per germline (reference sequence). The DNA of the CDR3 is TGCAGTGCTAGAGAAAAGCCCATACAGCGGGGGATCAGAGAGACCCAGTACTTC. The encoded protein is CSAREKPIQRGIRETQYF.

The chain is built from TRBV7-6 and TRBJ1-5; D not certain. The CDR3 totals 12 residues. Germline CDR1 is SGHVS and CDR2 is FNYEAQ. The germline V and J ends were trimmed by 5 bases and 7 bases, with 9 bases remaining between them. CDR3 nucleotide sequence: TGTGCCAGCAGCCCCCCGGGACAGCCCCAGCATTTT. It yields the protein CASSPPGQPQHF.

The chain couples TRBV19 to TRBJ2-2, with 12 bases lining up with TRBD1. CDR1 is LNHDA, CDR2 SQIVND, per germline (reference sequence). CDR3 size: 16 residues. V shed 5 bases and J 4 bases; nucleotides not matched to a gene: 5. The CDR3 loop is CASSLGQGAGTGELFF. The CDR3, as DNA: TGTGCCAGTAGTTTGGGACAGGGGGCGGGCACCGGGGAGCTGTTTTTT.

This chain links TRBV11-2 with TRBJ2-5; 9 bases align to TRBD1. Germline values: CDR1 SGHAT, CDR2 FQNNGV. The CDR3 is 16 residues long. Unmatched junction bases numbered 9, after V lost 4 bases and J lost 3 bases. The CDR3 sequence: CASSSYHRDREETQYF. CDR3 DNA sequence: TGTGCCAGCAGCTCTTACCACCGGGACAGGGAAGAGACCCAGTACTTC. Supplemented by reference TRBV11-2 and TRBJ2-5, the full variable domain reads EAGVAQSPRYKIIEKRQSVAFWCNPISGHATLYWYQQILGQGPKLLIQFQNNGVVDDSQLPKDRFSAERLKGVDSTLKIQPAKLEDSAVYLCASSSYHRDREETQYFGPGTRLLVL.

This rearrangement joins TRBV7-9 to TRBJ1-5; tentatively, D is TRBD1 (6 bases). This CDR3 is 14 amino acids long. Germline V CDR1 and CDR2: SEHNR, FQNEAQ (reference sequence). Trimming removed 2 bases from V and 7 bases from J, with 12 bases in between. The CDR3 region has the DNA TGTGCCAGCAGCTTAATGGGGGCCCTACAGCCCCAGCATTTT. Protein: CASSLMGALQPQHF.

V is TRBV10-3 and J is TRBJ2-7, with 7 positions matching TRBD2. Germline V CDR1 and CDR2: ENHRY, SYGVKD. This CDR3 is built from 14 residues. The V segment lost 4 bases and the J segment 0 bases; nucleotides outside the gene matches: 3. CDR3 region: CAISVASGSYEQYF. The CDR3 DNA follows: TGTGCCATCAGTGTGGCTAGCGGCTCCTACGAGCAGTACTTC.

The chain joins TRBV20-1 to TRBJ2-1; possibly TRBD2 for D (6 bases). The CDR3 totals 17 residues. V was shortened by 1 base and J by 8 bases, with 24 bases between the two germline ends. The germline CDR1 and CDR2 sequences are DFQATT and SNEGSKA (reference sequence). In nucleotides, the CDR3 is TGCAGTGCTAGAGCGGGTAGCGGTCGGTTGATCTCGTATGAGCAGTTCTTC. Translated, it gives CSARAGSGRLISYEQFF.

This rearrangement joins TRBV12-2 to TRBJ2-2. TRBV12-2 is classified as a pseudogene. The CDR3 spans 16 residues. CDR3 DNA: TGTGCAAGTCGCCCGCCGGCGTGGCGGAACACCGGGGAGCTGTTTTTT. This encodes CASRPPAWRNTGELFF.

The CDR3 loop is CASSLANTGGIEAFF. Here the CDR3 DNA reads TGTGCCAGCAGCTTGGCTAATACAGGGGGGATTGAAGCTTTCTTT. The gene calls are TRBV5-4 and TRBJ1-1, with 8 bases lining up with TRBD1. CDR1 SGHNT and CDR2 YYREEE come from the germline V gene (reference sequence). Trimming removed 0 bases from V and 7 bases from J; junction bases left unmatched: 8. The CDR3 is 15 amino acids.

V is TRBV30 and J is TRBJ1-4; no firm D call. With 0 bases removed from V and 12 bases from J, the gap between germline ends came to 11 bases. The germline gives CDR1 GTSNPN, CDR2 SVGIG (reference sequence). The CDR3 totals 12 residues. The CDR3 DNA sequence: TGTGCCTGGAGTGTACTAAAGGAAGAACTGTTTTTT. Protein product: CAWSVLKEELFF.

The rearrangement links TRBV9 to TRBJ2-5; 8 bases are shared with TRBD2. Looked up from germline, CDR1 is SGDLS and CDR2 is YYNGEE. After removal of 0 bases from V and 5 bases from J, the junction contained 6 bases not matched to a gene. The CDR3 is 15 amino acids. The CDR3 DNA follows: TGTGCCAGCAGCGTAGCGGGGGGGCTTGAGGAGACCCAGTACTTC. This sequence encodes CASSVAGGLEETQYF. The complete variable domain, with remaining parts taken from reference TRBV9 and TRBJ2-5, reads DSGVTQTPKHLITATGQRVTLRCSPRSGDLSVYWYQQSLDQGLQFLIQYYNGEERAKGNILERFSAQQFPDLHSELNLSSLELGDSALYFCASSVAGGLEETQYFGPGTRLLVL.

This clonotype was seen a few times. The chain couples TRBV6-5 to TRBJ1-6; TRBD1 might be the D (5 bases). Looked up from germline, CDR1 is MNHEY and CDR2 is SVGAGI. The ends were cut back, 2 bases at V and 0 bases at J, with 11 bases in the middle. The CDR3 has 17 amino acids. CDR3 in DNA: TGTGCCAGCAGTTACCTAGGGGCAAGCTCCTATAATTCACCCCTCCACTTT. Encoded protein: CASSYLGASSYNSPLHF.

This clonotype was detected a few times. The V and J genes are TRBV6-1 and TRBJ1-5, with 8 nucleotides matching TRBD1. The CDR3 has 17 residues. V gave up 6 bases and J gave up 0 bases; unmatched junction bases: 10. CDR1 MNHNS and CDR2 SASEGT come from the germline V gene. For the CDR3, the DNA is TGTGCCAGCAGAGACGCGGACAGGGCAGGTAGCAATCAGCCCCAGCATTTT. This gives the protein CASRDADRAGSNQPQHF.